This T cell receptor (beta chain) was sequenced in a study of T cells in Graves' hyperthyroidism and ophthalmopathy (dated by TCRdb to the late 2010s). Describing the broader study: Peripheral blood samples were taken at initial diagnosis, before any treatment was given. The paper describes TCR Vbeta CDR3 sequencing of some 130 peripheral blood samples, made up of 40 to 45 ophthalmopathy patients, approximately 76 hyperthyroidism patients and roughly 17 progressor patients. To identify TCR V-J signatures that set the groups apart, the researchers used a discovery cohort of about a hundred patients, made up of roughly 40 with Graves' ophthalmopathy and approximately 57 with stable Graves' hyperthyroidism. The 100 discovery patients were divided at random into training and test sets in a 7:3 ratio. Following sampling, methimazole starting at 30 mg daily was given to hyperthyroidism patients, and high-dose intravenous methylprednisolone was given to ophthalmopathy patients. An independent validation cohort of under 20 hyperthyroidism patients and 17 patients who later progressed to ophthalmopathy tested prospective prediction of ophthalmopathy. Thyroid tissue and blood T-cell repertoires from six Graves' hyperthyroidism patients were also compared in the study.

Ophthalmopathy patients had moderately to severely active disease, Clinical Activity Score of at least 3, NOSPECS grade of at least 4, and duration under 3 months. Exclusion was applied to patients with uncontrolled infections, other autoimmune diseases, pregnancy or lactation. Diagnoses were established on the basis of clinical symptoms, serum thyroxine and TRAb, thyroid ultrasound, and orbital computed tomography. Ficoll-Paque density gradient centrifugation was used to isolate PBMCs from 9.5 to 10 ml of fresh peripheral blood. Total RNA was extracted with Trizol reagent, and quality was checked on an Agilent 2100 Bioanalyzer. Findings and caveats that apply to the study as a whole: In validation, the model predicted progression to ophthalmopathy a median of roughly six months before onset, with over 60% sensitivity and nearly 75% specificity. Blood samples also contained most of the expanded thyroid clonotypes (frequency above 0.001), which suggests that blood repertoires may reflect thyroid immune responses. No statistical method was used to fix the sample size in advance, and group allocation was not hidden from the investigators. Ophthalmopathy was separated from stable hyperthyroidism by a 13 V-J signature model, with just over 85% sensitivity and approximately 84% specificity obtained in cross-validation and 80%/75% obtained in testing.

Comment on this clonotype: Its target antigen remains unknown. Base qualities are not at hand, and no much larger clone is one base apart.

TCR beta CDR3 regions were amplified from RNA transcripts. The TCR CDR3 was subjected to a first round of RT-PCR using the HTBI primer set and the Qiagen OneStep RT-PCR kit. Libraries were constructed in a second round of multiplex PCR, after which size selection and purification were performed. The libraries were sequenced on an Illumina HiSeq2000 using paired-end 100 bp reads. Turning to the authors' computational methods: SOAPnuke was used to process the raw data, throwing out any read that contained adapters or uncalled bases, had a mean Phred below 15, or lacked an exact constant-primer or identifier match. High-quality paired reads were merged using COPE v1.2.5, and each unique nucleotide sequence was defined as a clonotype. MiTCR v1.1 was used to align clonotypes to the IMGT TRBV, TRBD and TRBJ reference segments. Only V-J combinations with frequency above 0.0001, covering roughly 99% of repertoires, were analysed. The TCS score was defined as F50 (clonal expansion) divided by E x V (chaos), with BLOSUM62-based TCRdist calculated between CDR3 peptides within each V-J. Welch's t-statistics and random forest reduced around 520 V-J features to roughly 13, which were used in a naive Bayes classifier (R e1071). TCRdb reanalyzed the raw reads on its own, using fastp at Q25 for trimming and MiXCR for clone calling, and kept in-frame beta chains. Here each entry gathers all rows of one CDR3 protein and keeps the most common genes and DNA. These V and J calls originate from TCRdb's pipeline instead of the authors' own analysis. The sample table lists approximately 300,000 distinct CDR3 sequences, roughly 19% of them with a count of one. The ten largest clones capture under 45% of the sample.

V is pared back by 1 base and J by 0 bases, with 4 bases lying between the germline termini. The CDR3 goes from the cysteine to the phenylalanine over 14 residues. The read is trimmed to its CDR3 DNA, 42 bases read in frame from base 1. CDR1 MNHNS and CDR2 SASEGT were looked up in the germline V gene. The sequence was obtained from a man aged 50 to 59 with Graves' ophthalmopathy. Sequencing was done on a sample of blood. The chain joins TRBV6-1 to TRBJ1-5, with the D gene call left open. The CDR3 here reads CASSEVPSNQPQHF. The DNA sequence is TGTGCCAGCAGTGAAGTTCCTAGCAATCAGCCCCAGCATTTT.